This TCR beta chain was found in a study of beta chain features in type 1 diabetes listed by TCRdb under 2018. For the wider study: No differences in mean age, gender distribution, total cell number or subset yield were found between patients and healthy donors. The study compared the TCRB repertoires of sorted circulating CD4+ T cell subsets in recently diagnosed type 1 diabetes patients with those in matched healthy donors. A total of about 100 million sorted cells were examined across all samples, and RNA yield correlated strongly with the number of cells per subset. Regulatory and stem cell-like memory subsets were isolated from only 8 patients and about 8 healthy donors, whereas naive and central memory subsets came from all 30 or so donors.

General study outcomes and caveats: PCR may preferentially amplify shorter templates, but because patient and control samples were amplified and corrected together, any resulting skew would affect both groups equally. In all four CD4+ subsets, TCRB CDR3 length was moderately but significantly shorter in type 1 diabetes patients. Naive, central memory and regulatory TCRB repertoires appeared to be more alike among patients than among healthy donors. At VDJ recombination sites, patients with type 1 diabetes made fewer insertions and deleted more nucleotides, a pattern implying thymic rearrangement abnormalities. Because cDNA rather than genomic DNA was sequenced, highly expressing activated cells could have been over-represented, although no difference in activation and CD3 levels was found between groups. Only small numbers of individuals were included in the HLA sub-analyses, which left unresolved whether HLA type had any influence on TCRB rearrangement.

The entire isolated RNA was reverse transcribed using the High Capacity cDNA Reverse Transcription Kit, and thus expressed TCRB transcripts were sequenced. Naive, central memory and regulatory T cell samples underwent deep immunoSEQ sequencing, averaging around 4 million total reads per sample. Sorted cells were lysed in RLT buffer and RNA was extracted with DNase-treated RNeasy Micro or Mini kits, depending on cell number. Each cell subset was processed separately to prevent cross-contamination, with patient and healthy donor samples processed together. Using the immunoSEQ multiplex PCR, TCRB sequences were amplified from cDNA into 87-bp fragments spanning the CDR3 region. Amplicons were sequenced on the Illumina HiSeq platform. The study's processing was this. Synthetic template baselines were used to correct PCR bias computationally, reads within Hamming distance 2 were collapsed, and singletons that could not be merged were discarded. Reads were aligned against IMGT to assign V, D and J genes, CDR3 length and insertions or deletions at six rearrangement sites. Within each subset, clonotype counts were normalized to the number of sorted cells before true diversity and Gini coefficients were calculated with the tcR R package. The overlap coefficient, calculated on TCRB nucleotide sequences, was used to measure repertoire sharing. Out-of-frame TCRB sequences from naive cells were analyzed to stand in for the pre-selection repertoire. Here the immuneACCESS table is served through TCRdb, limited to in-frame sequences with V and J called. Missing clones are a known gap in these copies; in checked studies unresolved V genes cover under half, and the rest lacks a known reason. The DNA was the basis for D and trimming; V, J and clone size are from that table. For this sample the table gives about 250,000 clones, of which 13% to 15% were detected only once. The top ten hold roughly 0.024% of the sample.

Via the germline V gene, CDR1 is ENHRY and CDR2 SYGVKD. V is pared back by 5 bases and J by 5 bases, with 13 bases lying between the germline termini. Counted from cysteine to phenylalanine, this CDR3 has 13 amino acids. Only the CDR3 DNA stays, 39 bases, in frame from base 1. Each donor gave one peripheral blood draw, averaging roughly 0.11 L, which was collected into heparinised tubes. Using a panel that included CD45RO, CCR7, CD25, CD127, CD95 and CD27, naive, central memory, regulatory and stem cell-like memory CD4+ T cells were sorted on a BD FACSAria II. Purity was above 95% for every sorted population. PBMCs were isolated immediately by Lymphoprep density gradient centrifugation and stained directly without culture. To minimize batch effects, samples were stained and sorted in pairs, one healthy donor with one patient per experiment. The table lists this clone with a few counts. No antigen is known for it. There are no base qualities to consult, and no much larger clone falls within one base.

This TCR was sampled from a woman aged 40 to 55 in good health. The chain employs TRBV10-3 and TRBJ2-7; tentative D gene TRBD2, with 7 bases matching. The specimen sequenced was naive CD4+ T cells from blood. The intended sense of this specimen's cell subset or site label: true naive CD4+ T cells. The CDR3 here reads CAISRSGGHEQYF. Here is the DNA: TGTGCCATCAGTAGGTCGGGGGGCCACGAGCAGTACTTC.